The present entry profiles one TCR beta chain with its context. The sample belongs to a study of CD8 T cells in Susac syndrome. Germline values: CDR1 SEHNR, CDR2 FQNEAQ (reference sequence). V was clipped by 1 base and J by 5 bases, with 6 bases between them. CDR3 length: 13 amino acids. Reverse transcription of roughly 0.5 to 1 ug RNA was performed with random hexamers. TCRdb redid the calling of the immunoSEQ multiplex PCR reads with MiXCR, one entry per CDR3 protein. Among roughly 50,000 distinct CDR3 sequences listed, approximately 93% were seen once. High-throughput TCR beta sequencing covered peripheral CD8+ and CD4+ T cells.

Specimen: CD8+ T cells from PBMCs. The sequence came from a human donor in good health. V usage is TRBV7-9 and J usage is TRBJ2-1; D remains ambiguous. The CDR3 sequence is CASSLGPNNEQFF. DNA of the CDR3: TGTGCCAGCAGCTTAGGGCCTAACAATGAGCAGTTCTTC.